These 3 T cell receptor beta chains originate from one sample sequenced in a study of blood T cell repertoires in COVID-19. TCRdb's copy holds only in-frame clones and misses some; the assay was immunoSEQ multiplex PCR. The profile shows some 210,000 clones, around nine tenths of them singletons. Sequenced sample: peripheral blood. These receptors all come from a woman aged 40 to 50 who had recovered from COVID-19.

This clone was counted only a few times. V is TRBV5-1 and J is TRBJ1-2, with TRBD1 matching over 7 bases. Germline loops: CDR1 SGHRS, CDR2 YFSETQ. With 4 bases clipped from V and 4 bases from J, the junction kept 13 bases outside the gene matches. The CDR3 runs to 16 residues. The CDR3 nucleotides read TGCGCCAGCAGCCCTAACAGGGGCCGGAGCGGCTATGGCTACACCTTC. It codes for CASSPNRGRSGYGYTF.

V gene TRBV9 combines with J gene TRBJ2-1; 7 bases fit TRBD2. V lost 0 bases to trimming and J lost 0 bases; unmatched junction nucleotides: 6. Germline lookup yields CDR1 SGDLS and CDR2 YYNGEE. This CDR3 is built from 17 residues. CDR3 in DNA: TGTGCCAGCAGCGTAGACCCCAGCGGGACCTCCTACAATGAGCAGTTCTTC. This codes for CASSVDPSGTSYNEQFF.

The gene calls are TRBV28 and TRBJ2-7; unclear D gene. V shed 3 bases and J shed 2 bases, with 8 bases lying between them. This CDR3 contains 13 residues. Germline V lookup: CDR1 MDHEN, CDR2 SYDVKM. The DNA of the CDR3 is TGTGCCAGCAGTTTGGTGAAGCCCTACGAGCAGTACTTC. This sequence encodes CASSLVKPYEQYF.